One sample yielded the 29 T cell receptor beta chains listed below, sequenced in a study of blood T cell repertoires in COVID-19. Assay used: immunoSEQ multiplex PCR; TCRdb lists only in-frame clones, some missing. Of approximately 60,000 clones listed, approximately 80% are singletons. Sequences were obtained from peripheral blood. All receptors derive from a woman older than 75 with acute or convalescent COVID-19.

This clone has more than one count but fewer than ten. The chain couples TRBV7-2 to TRBJ1-2; D possibly corresponds to TRBD1 (6 bases). Germline V gene sequence: CDR1 SGHTA, CDR2 FQGNSA. The CDR3 is 14 amino acids. The V gene lost 3 bases and the J gene lost 4 bases, with 12 bases spanning the gap. The CDR3 DNA sequence: TGTGCCAGCAGCTTCAGGGGTGGAAGCTATGGCTACACCTTC. It specifies CASSFRGGSYGYTF.

The chain links TRBV2 to TRBJ1-6; TRBD1 is a possible D gene (6 bases). Germline V lookup: CDR1 SNHLY, CDR2 FYNNEI. CDR3 size: 14 residues. V was trimmed by 4 bases and J by 6 bases, leaving 10 bases between them. CDR3 protein: CASSVQGRNSPLHF. In DNA, the CDR3 is TGTGCCAGCAGTGTTCAGGGGCGTAATTCACCCCTCCACTTT.

The rearrangement uses TRBV5-1 and TRBJ2-5; possibly TRBD2 for D (6 bases). Germline assignment: CDR1 SGHRS and CDR2 YFSETQ. Deletions cut 0 bases from V and 3 bases from J, with 12 bases between. The CDR3 covers 15 residues. CDR3 amino acids: CASSLEGTGEETQYF. The CDR3 region has the DNA TGCGCCAGCAGCTTGGAGGGGACGGGAGAAGAGACCCAGTACTTC.

J is TRBJ1-2 and V is TRBV2, with 8 bases matching TRBD1. The CDR3 has 14 residues. The germline CDR1 and CDR2 sequences are SNHLY and FYNNEI. Germline trimming cut 5 bases from V and 3 bases from J; bases unmatched to any gene: 5. DNA of the CDR3: TGTGCCAGCAGTCAACAGGGGGATGACTATGGCTACACCTTC. This encodes CASSQQGDDYGYTF.

This clone was counted once. The chain links TRBV6-5 to TRBJ1-5; possibly TRBD1 for D (5 bases). V lost 6 bases and J 7 bases, leaving 10 bases between the germline ends. The germline V gene has CDR1 MNHEY and CDR2 SVGAGI. The CDR3 loop spans 12 amino acids. CDR3 protein: CASSLDIQPQHF. In DNA, the CDR3 is TGTGCCAGCAGCCTGGACATCCAGCCCCAGCATTTT.

The genes are TRBV3-1 (or the pseudogene TRBV3-2) and TRBJ2-1; 13 nucleotides match TRBD2. J was trimmed by 5 bases and V by 0 bases; bases with no gene match: 4. The CDR3 has 17 amino acids. CDR1 LGHDT and CDR2 YNNKEL come from the germline V gene (reference sequence). The CDR3 sequence is CASSQDFGLAGDNEQFF. DNA for the CDR3: TGTGCCAGCAGCCAAGATTTTGGACTAGCGGGGGACAATGAGCAGTTCTTC.

This clone was counted a few times. The genes are TRBV18 and TRBJ1-5; D not certain. V dropped 5 bases and J dropped 6 bases, with 8 bases sitting between them. The CDR3 runs 12 residues. The germline CDR1 and CDR2 sequences are KGHSH and LQKENI. The CDR3 sequence: CASSDSLQPQHF. DNA for the CDR3: TGTGCCAGCTCAGACTCCCTTCAGCCCCAGCATTTT.

This chain links TRBV24-1 with TRBJ1-1; 9 nucleotides line up with TRBD1. Germline CDR1 KGHDR, CDR2 SFDVKD. The CDR3 has 17 amino acids. V dropped 4 bases and J dropped 5; count of bases not matched to a gene: 13. As DNA, the CDR3 is TGTGCCACCAGTGACCCACGTTCGACAGGGGGTAGGACTGAAGCTTTCTTT. It codes for CATSDPRSTGGRTEAFF.

This clone was counted a single time. The chain carries TRBV6-5 and TRBJ1-1; 8 bases match TRBD1. The junction had 5 bases not matched to a gene; V was cut back by 7 bases and J by 1 base. From germline, CDR1 is MNHEY and CDR2 SVGAGI. This CDR3 has 14 amino acids. As DNA, the CDR3 is TGTGCCAGCATCTACAGGGGGGGGAACACTGAAGCTTTCTTT. This translates into CASIYRGGNTEAFF.

This chain uses TRBV5-6 with TRBJ2-3, with D possibly TRBD1 on 5 matching bases. This CDR3 has 14 amino acids. Germline CDR1 and CDR2: SGHDT and YYEEEE. V was trimmed by 3 bases and J by 2 bases, leaving 10 bases between them. The CDR3, as DNA: TGTGCCAGCAGCTCCTACAGGCCCACAGATACGCAGTATTTT. Residues: CASSSYRPTDTQYF.

This sequence joins TRBV4-1 and TRBJ2-3; 8 bases are a match to TRBD2. This CDR3 contains 16 residues. Germline CDR1 reads MGHRA; CDR2 reads YSYEKL. V lost 1 base, J lost 1 base, and 4 bases stayed unmatched. CDR3 nucleotides: TGCGCCAGCAGCCAAGGAGGACTAGCTCGCACAGATACGCAGTATTTT. It yields the protein CASSQGGLARTDTQYF.

The J gene is TRBJ2-5, the V gene TRBV27; 8 nucleotides agree with TRBD2. CDR1 is MNHEY and CDR2 is SMNVEV in the germline V gene (reference sequence). The CDR3 runs 15 residues. V lost 4 bases to trimming and J lost 5 bases; unmatched junction nucleotides: 9. The CDR3 loop is CASSSPGTSSETQYF. The CDR3 region has the DNA TGTGCCAGCAGTTCCCCTGGGACTAGTTCGGAGACCCAGTACTTC.

This clone showed up just a few times. The chain carries TRBV28 and TRBJ1-5, with D hard to call. The CDR3 has 12 amino acids. Germline V gives CDR1 MDHEN, CDR2 SYDVKM. V was cut by 2 bases and J by 7 bases, with 6 bases left in between. CDR3 residues: CASSLRAQPQHF. The CDR3 bases are TGTGCCAGCAGTTTAAGAGCCCAGCCCCAGCATTTT.

The chain recombines TRBV7-2 with TRBJ2-7, with 9 bases fitting TRBD2. The CDR3 is made up of 17 amino acids. Germline trimming cut 0 bases from V and 6 bases from J; bases unmatched to any gene: 12. Per germline, CDR1 SGHTA and CDR2 FQGNSA. The DNA of the CDR3 is TGTGCCAGCAGCTTAGCCCCCCCCGGGACTAGCCTAGGCGAGCAGTACTTC. It specifies CASSLAPPGTSLGEQYF.

The chain recombines TRBV2 with TRBJ1-5, with D perhaps TRBD1 (6 bases). CDR1 is SNHLY, CDR2 FYNNEI, per germline. The CDR3 is 14 amino acids. Between the trimmed V and J ends, which lost 6 bases and 4 bases, there was a span of 13 bases. The CDR3 sequence: CASRKTGRNQPQHF. The CDR3, as DNA: TGTGCCAGCAGGAAAACAGGGAGAAATCAGCCCCAGCATTTT.

This clone was recorded once. One end of the junction fails to match germline, which may point to a read error. The rearrangement uses TRBV7-7 and TRBJ2-3; D ambiguous. Germline V gives CDR1 SSHAT, CDR2 FNYEAQ (reference sequence). There are 13 residues in the CDR3. Here the CDR3 DNA reads TGTGCTAGCAGCTTAGAGCTCACAGATACGCAGTATTTT. Translating gives CASSLELTDTQYF.

V and J are TRBV6-6 and TRBJ2-2, with 8 bases fitting TRBD1. Germline trimming cut 6 bases from V and 7 bases from J; bases unmatched to any gene: 13. Germline-derived CDR1 and CDR2 are MNHNY and SVGAGI (reference sequence). The CDR3 sequence is 16 residues long. DNA for the CDR3: TGTGCCAGCAGCCTCCCCTTGGCAGGGGGCGGCGGGGAGCTGTTTTTT. The encoded protein is CASSLPLAGGGGELFF.

A word on this clone: The sample holds other DNA sequences that translate to the same CDR3. The chain recombines TRBV3-1 (or the pseudogene TRBV3-2) with TRBJ1-5; tentative D call: TRBD1 (5 bases). V lost 4 bases and J lost 4, with 8 bases in between. Per germline, CDR1 LGHDT and CDR2 YNNKEL (reference sequence). This CDR3 is built from 13 residues. In DNA form, the CDR3 reads TGTGCCAGCAGCCGGGGGGATAATCAGCCCCAGCATTTT. It encodes CASSRGDNQPQHF.

The rearrangement uses TRBV5-5 and TRBJ1-1, with D possibly TRBD1 on 5 matching bases. Trimming shortened V by 4 bases and J by 3 bases, and 16 bases separated the two germline ends. There are 15 residues in the CDR3. Germline V gene data show CDR1 as SGHKS and CDR2 as YYEKEE (reference sequence). The DNA for the CDR3 is TGTGCCAGCAGCGCACAACAGGCGGGGTACACTGAAGCTTTCTTT. It translates to CASSAQQAGYTEAFF.

This chain links TRBV4-1 with TRBJ2-5; 7 bases align to TRBD2. V was clipped by 4 bases and J by 5 bases; unmatched bases: 10. Per germline, CDR1 MGHRA and CDR2 YSYEKL. CDR3 length equals 15 residues. As DNA, the CDR3 is TGCGCCAGCAGCCCTGAGCGGGATTTTCTGGAGACCCAGTACTTC. Amino acid sequence: CASSPERDFLETQYF.

This chain joins TRBV4-3 and TRBJ2-3, with 9 positions matching TRBD2. The length of the CDR3 is 17 residues. Germline CDR1 LGHNA, CDR2 YSLEER. Trimming cost V 0 bases and J 1 base; bases outside gene matches: 5. The CDR3 is CASSQEHPSGGTDTQYF. The CDR3 nucleotides read TGCGCCAGCAGCCAAGAGCACCCTAGCGGGGGCACAGATACGCAGTATTTT.

The CDR3: CSVEDSWAGKLFF. The CDR3 DNA is TGCAGCGTTGAAGACTCATGGGCTGGAAAACTGTTTTTT. The chain links TRBV29-1 to TRBJ1-4, with D unresolved. The V and J ends lost 0 bases and 10 bases respectively, with 12 bases between them. From germline, CDR1 is SQVTM and CDR2 ANQGSEA. The CDR3 sequence is 13 residues long.

This chain connects TRBV6-5 to TRBJ2-7, with D unclear. V lost 8 bases and J 0 bases, leaving 14 bases between the germline ends. The CDR3 totals 14 residues. Per germline, CDR1 MNHEY and CDR2 SVGAGI. As DNA, the CDR3 is TGTGCCAGCTCGACCCGACTTGGCTCCTACGAGCAGTACTTC. This sequence encodes CASSTRLGSYEQYF.

The chain employs TRBV6-4 and TRBJ2-3, with a possible D match to TRBD1 (5 bases). CDR1 and CDR2 from the germline V gene are MRHNA and SNTAGT. V shed 3 bases and J shed 5 bases, with 9 bases lying between them. The CDR3 is 13 amino acids. DNA of the CDR3: TGTGCCAGCAGTGAGCAGGGTGTAGATACGCAGTATTTT. Translation: CASSEQGVDTQYF.

The chain links TRBV6-5 to TRBJ1-6, with a tentative D call TRBD1 (6 bases). V lost 3 bases to trimming and J lost 8 bases, with 11 bases between them. Germline V CDR1 and CDR2: MNHEY, SVGAGI. The CDR3 is made up of 14 amino acids. The CDR3 spells CASSYGRGDSPLHF. The CDR3 coding sequence is TGTGCCAGCAGTTATGGCAGGGGCGATTCACCCCTCCACTTT.

CDR3 in amino acids: CAWRSQGAVSEQYF. In DNA, the CDR3 is TGTGCCTGGAGGAGTCAGGGGGCCGTCAGCGAGCAGTACTTC. This sequence joins TRBV30 and TRBJ2-7; 8 bases fit TRBD1. Germline V gene data show CDR1 as GTSNPN and CDR2 as SVGIG (reference sequence). The V and J ends lost 3 bases and 6 bases, in that order; junction bases with no gene match: 10. This CDR3 region has 14 residues.

The chain has TRBV7-9 and TRBJ1-1, with 10 bases fitting TRBD1. This CDR3 contains 13 residues. J was trimmed by 7 bases and V by 5 bases; bases with no gene match: 4. From germline, CDR1 is SEHNR and CDR2 FQNEAQ (reference sequence). The CDR3 coding sequence is TGTGCCAGCAGCAGAGGACAGGGGGTTGAAGCTTTCTTT. Translating gives CASSRGQGVEAFF. The full variable domain, with the rest looked up from reference TRBV7-9 and TRBJ1-1, is DTGVSQNPRHKITKRGQNVTFRCDPISEHNRLYWYRQTLGQGPEFLTYFQNEAQLEKSRLLSDRFSAERPKGSFSTLEIQRTEQGDSAMYLCASSRGQGVEAFFGQGTRLTVV.

This chain connects TRBV19 to TRBJ1-6; D unclear. V shed 7 bases and J shed 9 bases, with 10 bases lying between them. Germline CDR1 LNHDA, CDR2 SQIVND (reference sequence). The CDR3 extends over 12 amino acids. CDR3 sequence: CASKFGGSPLHF. CDR3 DNA: TGTGCCAGTAAATTCGGCGGTTCACCCCTCCACTTT.

The V gene is TRBV7-3, the J gene TRBJ2-3; 9 bases fit TRBD2. Germline V gives CDR1 SGHTA, CDR2 FQGTGA. The CDR3 consists of 16 residues. V lost 2 bases, J lost 3 bases, and 6 bases stayed unmatched. Written as DNA, the CDR3 is TGTGCCAGCAGCTTATCTAGCGGGGAGCAAACAGATACGCAGTATTTT. It codes for CASSLSSGEQTDTQYF.